A single sample gave rise to the 6 T cell receptor beta chains below, sequenced in a study of cytomegalovirus exposure and HLA in healthy donors. Researchers ran the PCR with 60 Vbeta and 13 Jbeta primers. Generated by immunoSEQ multiplex PCR, the TCRdb table keeps only in-frame clones and is missing some. In all, the sample yields some 75,000 clones. Material: PBMCs. The source is a female donor in good health and CMV-seropositive.

CDR3 sequence: CASSLTAGGHTEAFF. The CDR3 DNA sequence: TGTGCCAGCAGCTTAACCGCCGGGGGGCACACTGAAGCTTTCTTT. The chain has TRBV7-3 and TRBJ1-1, with a possible D match to TRBD1 (6 bases). Between the trimmed V and J ends, which lost 0 bases and 3 bases, there was a span of 11 bases. The CDR3 length is 15 residues. The V gene's germline CDR1 is SGHTA and CDR2 FQGTGA. Variable domain in full (rest from reference TRBV7-3 and TRBJ1-1): GAGVSQTPSNKVTEKGKYVELRCDPISGHTALYWYRQSLGQGPEFLIYFQGTGAADDSGLPNDRFFAVRPEGSVSTLKIQRTERGDSAVYLCASSLTAGGHTEAFFGQGTRLTVV.

The chain recombines TRBV5-1 with TRBJ2-2; TRBD1 matches at 7 bases. CDR3 length: 14 residues. Trimming took 4 bases from V and 5 from J; bases not matched to a gene: 5. Per the germline V gene, CDR1 is SGHRS and CDR2 is YFSETQ. This chain's CDR3 is CASSLWGQTGELFF. CDR3 nucleotides: TGCGCCAGCAGCCTTTGGGGACAGACCGGGGAGCTGTTTTTT.

The chain couples TRBV4-3 to TRBJ1-2; weak D call: TRBD1 (6 bases). There are 16 residues in the CDR3. The V and J ends lost 0 bases and 2 bases respectively, with 13 bases between them. Germline V lookup: CDR1 LGHNA, CDR2 YSLEER. CDR3 coding DNA: TGCGCCAGCAGCCAAGAACGGACAGCGGTCAACTATGGCTACACCTTC. Its translation: CASSQERTAVNYGYTF.

The chain couples TRBV10-3 to TRBJ1-2; D is possibly TRBD1 (5 bases). V lost 6 bases and J lost 3, with 14 bases in between. The CDR3 has 14 residues. Germline V gives CDR1 ENHRY, CDR2 SYGVKD. The CDR3 spells CAIRAGTGDYGYTF. Here the CDR3 DNA reads TGTGCCATCAGGGCCGGGACTGGAGACTATGGCTACACCTTC.

As to this clone: One end of the junction does not line up with germline, which may come from a read error. The chain employs TRBV4-3 and TRBJ2-2, with D perhaps TRBD1 (5 bases). The CDR3 loop spans 16 amino acids. Germline V lookup: CDR1 LGHNA, CDR2 YSLEER. The DNA for the CDR3 is TGCGCCAGCAGCCAAGTACCACAGGCGAAGACCGGGGAGCTGTTTTTT. Translation: CASSQVPQAKTGELFF.

V gene TRBV29-1 combines with J gene TRBJ2-5, with D possibly TRBD1 on 6 matching bases. Germline CDR1 reads SQVTM; CDR2 reads ANQGSEA. CDR3 length: 15 amino acids. Trimming stripped 2 bases from V and 3 bases from J, with 16 bases between. The CDR3 DNA is TGCAGCGTTGAAATGGGCAGGGGAGCGGAAGAGACCCAGTACTTC. Translating gives CSVEMGRGAEETQYF.